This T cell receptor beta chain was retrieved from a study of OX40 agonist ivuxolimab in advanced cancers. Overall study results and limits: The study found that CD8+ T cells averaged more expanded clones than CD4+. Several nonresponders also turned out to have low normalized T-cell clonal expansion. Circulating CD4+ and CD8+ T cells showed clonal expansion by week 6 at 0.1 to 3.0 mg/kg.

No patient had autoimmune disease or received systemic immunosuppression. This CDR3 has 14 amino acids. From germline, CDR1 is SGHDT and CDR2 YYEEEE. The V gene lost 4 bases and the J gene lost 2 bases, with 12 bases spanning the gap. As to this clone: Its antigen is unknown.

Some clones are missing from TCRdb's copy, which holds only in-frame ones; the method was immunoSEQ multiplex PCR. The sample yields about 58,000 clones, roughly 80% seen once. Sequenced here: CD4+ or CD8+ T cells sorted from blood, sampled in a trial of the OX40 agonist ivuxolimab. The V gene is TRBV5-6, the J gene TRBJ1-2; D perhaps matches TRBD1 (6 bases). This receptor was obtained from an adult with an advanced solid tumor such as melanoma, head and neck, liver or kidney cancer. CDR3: CASSQLGGNYGYTF. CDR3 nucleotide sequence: TGTGCCAGCAGCCAACTGGGGGGCAACTATGGCTACACCTTC.